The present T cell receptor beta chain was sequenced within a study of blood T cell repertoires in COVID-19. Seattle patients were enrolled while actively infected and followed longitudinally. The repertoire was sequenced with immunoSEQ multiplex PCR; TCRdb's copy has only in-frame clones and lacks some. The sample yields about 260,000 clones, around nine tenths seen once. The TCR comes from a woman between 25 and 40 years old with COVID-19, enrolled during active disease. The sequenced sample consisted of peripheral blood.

CDR3 in amino acids: CASSLGDRGRRETQYF. The CDR3 nucleotides read TGTGCCAGCAGCTTAGGGGACAGGGGGCGCCGGGAGACCCAGTACTTC. J is TRBJ2-5 and V is TRBV11-3, with 12 positions matching TRBD1. Germline V lookup: CDR1 SGHNT, CDR2 YENEEA. CDR3 length equals 16 residues. V shed 1 base and J 5 bases; nucleotides not matched to a gene: 5. The entire variable domain, with the rest obtained from reference TRBV11-3 and TRBJ2-5, is as follows: EAGVVQSPRYKIIEKKQPVAFWCNPISGHNTLYWYLQNLGQGPELLIRYENEEAVDDSQLPKDRFSAERLKGVDSTLKIQPAELGDSAVYLCASSLGDRGRRETQYFGPGTRLLVL.